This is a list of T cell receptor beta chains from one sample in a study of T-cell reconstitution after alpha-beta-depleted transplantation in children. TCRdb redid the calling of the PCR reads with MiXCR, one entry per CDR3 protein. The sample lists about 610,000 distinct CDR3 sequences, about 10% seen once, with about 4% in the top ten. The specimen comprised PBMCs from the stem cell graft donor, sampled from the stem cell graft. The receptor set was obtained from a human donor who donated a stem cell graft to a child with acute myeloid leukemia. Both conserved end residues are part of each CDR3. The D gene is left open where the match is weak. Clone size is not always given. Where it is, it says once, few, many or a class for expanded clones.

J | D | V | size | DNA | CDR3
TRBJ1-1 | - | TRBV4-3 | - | TGCGCCAGCAGCCAAGTTTGGGCTGTCGGCACTGAAGCTTTCTTT | CASSQVWAVGTEAFF
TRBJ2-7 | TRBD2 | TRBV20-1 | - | TGCAGTGCCGGGACTAGCGGGGTTCCTTCCTACGAGCAGTACTTC | CSAGTSGVPSYEQYF
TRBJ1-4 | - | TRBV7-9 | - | TGTGCCAGCAGCCTAGATGACAGGAATCGTGAAAAACTGTTTTTT | CASSLDDRNREKLFF
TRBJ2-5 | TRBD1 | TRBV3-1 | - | TGTGCCAGCAGCCAGCCTTTGCCGGGACAGGGAAGGGAGACCCAGTACTTC | CASSQPLPGQGRETQYF
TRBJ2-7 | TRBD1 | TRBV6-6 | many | TGTGCCAGCTGGACAGGGGAGGGCGAGCAGTACTTC | CASWTGEGEQYF
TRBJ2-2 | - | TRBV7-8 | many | TGTGCCAGCAGCGTAGAACTGGTGGGCGGGATGCGGCCCGGGGAGCTGTTTTTT | CASSVELVGGMRPGELFF
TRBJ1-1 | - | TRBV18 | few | TGTGCCAGCTGGGGCAGGGGTGAAGCTTTCTTT | CASWGRGEAFF
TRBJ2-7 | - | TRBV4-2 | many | TGTGCCAGCAGCCATCCAGGCGGCAGCACCTCCTACGAGCAGTACTTC | CASSHPGGSTSYEQYF
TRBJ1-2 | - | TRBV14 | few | TGTGCCAGCAGCCAAGTTGCCGCCCATTACACCTTC | CASSQVAAHYTF
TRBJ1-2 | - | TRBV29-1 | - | TGCAGCGTTGCAAGCTTAAACTATGGCTACACCTTC | CSVASLNYGYTF
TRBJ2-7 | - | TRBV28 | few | TGTGCCAGCAGTTTGACAGGAATGGGATCCTACGAGCAGTACTTC | CASSLTGMGSYEQYF
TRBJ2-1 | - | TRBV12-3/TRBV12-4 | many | TGTGCCAGCTGCCGGACTGGTGGCTCCTACAATGAGCAGTTCTTC | CASCRTGGSYNEQFF
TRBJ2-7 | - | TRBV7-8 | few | TGTGCCAGCAGCCGGCCCCCGGACTTCACAACCTACGAGCAGTACTTC | CASSRPPDFTTYEQYF
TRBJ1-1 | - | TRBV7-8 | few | TGTGCCAGCAGCCCAGGGATGGGGTTT | CASSPGMGF
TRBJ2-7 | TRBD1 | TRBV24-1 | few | TGTGCCACCAGTGACCCCGGACAGGGCTCCTACGAGCAGTACTTC | CATSDPGQGSYEQYF
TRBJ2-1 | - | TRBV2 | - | TGTGCCAGCAATTTAATGAGGGGATCCCTTCAGAGTGAGCAGTTCTTC | CASNLMRGSLQSEQFF
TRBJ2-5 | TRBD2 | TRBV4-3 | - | TGCGCCAGCAGCCAAGCGCTTAGGGACGGGGGGACGGAGACCCAGTACTTC | CASSQALRDGGTETQYF
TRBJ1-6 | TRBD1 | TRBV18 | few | TGTGCCAGCTCACCAATCCTTGGGACAGGGGACTCACCCCTCCACTTT | CASSPILGTGDSPLHF
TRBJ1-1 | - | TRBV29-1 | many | TGCAGCGTTGAAGACGGCGGTGAAGCTTTCTTT | CSVEDGGEAFF
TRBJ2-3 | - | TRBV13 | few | TGTGCCAGCAGCAATAAAGCCTGGTACACAGATACGCAGTATTTT | CASSNKAWYTDTQYF
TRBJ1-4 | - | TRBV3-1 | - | TGTGCCAGCAGCCAAGCAGTCGGAGGTGAAAAACTGTTTTTT | CASSQAVGGEKLFF
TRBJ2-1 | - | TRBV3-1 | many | TGTGCCAGCAGCCAAGAGACAGTCCCTGAGCAGTTCTTC | CASSQETVPEQFF
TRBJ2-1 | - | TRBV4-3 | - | TGCGCCAGCAGCGAGGAGTCCGCTCTAATTTACAATGAGCAGTTCTTC | CASSEESALIYNEQFF
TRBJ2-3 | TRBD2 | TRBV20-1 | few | TGCAGCGAACGCGCGACTAGCGGCAACACAGATACGCAGTATTTT | CSERATSGNTDTQYF
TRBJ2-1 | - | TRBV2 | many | TGTGCCAGCAGTGAGACTAGAGGCGGTGAGCAGTTCTTC | CASSETRGGEQFF
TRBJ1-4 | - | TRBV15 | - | TGTGCCACCTGTCCAGGAGATGCAACTAATGAAAAACTGTTTTTT | CATCPGDATNEKLFF
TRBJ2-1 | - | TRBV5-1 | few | TGCGCCAGCAGTAAGTCAGGGAGTATCTCCTACAATGAGCAGTTCTTC | CASSKSGSISYNEQFF
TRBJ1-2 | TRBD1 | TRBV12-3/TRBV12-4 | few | TGTGCCAGCAGGACACAGGGGGCGGGTGGCTACACCTTC | CASRTQGAGGYTF
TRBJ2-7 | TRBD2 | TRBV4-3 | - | TGCGCCAGCAGCCGGGGACTAGTAGGTGAGCAGTACTTC | CASSRGLVGEQYF
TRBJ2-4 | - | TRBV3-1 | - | TGTGCCAGCAGCTCAACGGCCAGTTTAGCCAAAAACATTCAGTACTTC | CASSSTASLAKNIQYF
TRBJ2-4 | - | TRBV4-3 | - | TGCGCCAGCAGCCAATGGTCGCAGCTAACCAAAAACATTCAGTACTTC | CASSQWSQLTKNIQYF
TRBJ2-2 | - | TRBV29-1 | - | TGCAGCGCACCGGGGACTTGGGGCACCGGGGAGCTGTTTTTT | CSAPGTWGTGELFF
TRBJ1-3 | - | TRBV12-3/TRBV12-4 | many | TGTGCCAGCAGTTTTTTTGGACTTAACACCATATATTTT | CASSFFGLNTIYF
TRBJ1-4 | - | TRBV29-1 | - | TGCAGCGTTGGGGAGGGCCGCAACACGGCGGCTAATGAAAAACTGTTTTTT | CSVGEGRNTAANEKLFF
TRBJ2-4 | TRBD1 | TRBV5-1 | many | TGCGCCAGCAGCTTGGGGGGGACAGGGGCCCCAGGGAACATTCAGTACTTC | CASSLGGTGAPGNIQYF
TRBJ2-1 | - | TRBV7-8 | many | TGTGCCAGCAGCTTAGGGGGGAGAAATGAGCAGTTCTTC | CASSLGGRNEQFF
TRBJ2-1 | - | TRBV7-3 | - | TGTGCCAGCAGCCCAAGTTTGGGCCCCTACAATGAGCAGTTCTTC | CASSPSLGPYNEQFF
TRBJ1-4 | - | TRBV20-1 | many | TGCAGTGCTCATTCCGGGGAAAAACTGTTTTTT | CSAHSGEKLFF
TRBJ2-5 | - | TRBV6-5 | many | TGTGCCAGCAGCGACACGCAAGAGACCCAGTACTTC | CASSDTQETQYF
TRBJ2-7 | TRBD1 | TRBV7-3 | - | TGTGCCAGCAGCCTAAGGGCCTCTCAAAACAGGGGAGAGGCTTACGAGCAGTACTTC | CASSLRASQNRGEAYEQYF
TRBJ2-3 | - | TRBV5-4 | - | TGTGCCAGCAGGCGGGGAACACCTGCGACAGATACGCAGTATTTT | CASRRGTPATDTQYF
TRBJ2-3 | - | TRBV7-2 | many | TGTGCCAGCAGCTTAATAGTGGAGGAAGGTACGCAGTATTTT | CASSLIVEEGTQYF
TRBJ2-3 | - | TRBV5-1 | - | TGCGCCAGCAGCCCAGGACAATGGACCACAGATACGCAGTATTTT | CASSPGQWTTDTQYF
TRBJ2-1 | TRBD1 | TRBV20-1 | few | TGCAGTACCCAGGGGGTAAATGAGCAGTTCTTC | CSTQGVNEQFF
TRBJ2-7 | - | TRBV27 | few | TGTGCCAGCAGTTTATTAGCGGCCGGGGACGAGCAGTACTTC | CASSLLAAGDEQYF
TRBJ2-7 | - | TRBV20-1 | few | TGCAGTGCTAGAGACATTAGCGGTAGCCCCTACGAGCAGTACTTC | CSARDISGSPYEQYF
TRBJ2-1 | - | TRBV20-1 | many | TGCAGTGCTAGAGACACCCGGGGGCACAATGAGCAGTTCTTC | CSARDTRGHNEQFF
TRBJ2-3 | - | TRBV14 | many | TGTGCCAGCAGCCCCTTGGGGAGCGGGCCCACAGATACGCAGTATTTT | CASSPLGSGPTDTQYF
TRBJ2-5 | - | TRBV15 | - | TGTGCCACCAGCGGCGAAAGGGGAGTATTGGAGACCCAGTACTTC | CATSGERGVLETQYF
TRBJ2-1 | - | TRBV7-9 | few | TGTGCCAGCAGCCGAATGGACCCCTACAATGAGCAGTTCTTC | CASSRMDPYNEQFF
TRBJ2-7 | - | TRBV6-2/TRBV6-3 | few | TGTGCCAGCAGTTACCTCGCTGGAGACCCAGACTACGAGCAGTACTTC | CASSYLAGDPDYEQYF